The 28 T cell receptor beta chains listed next were all sequenced from one sample in a study of T cells after yellow fever vaccination (dated by TCRdb to about 2019). Library prep was done by 5' RACE. The sequencer listed for this sample is Illumina NovaSeq 6000. TCRdb applied fastp at Q25 and MiXCR to the public reads, then kept only in-frame beta chains. Identical CDR3 protein sequences are pooled into one entry, listed with their most common genes and DNA. In all, the sample holds about 170,000 distinct CDR3 sequences, and 8% to 13% of those were seen once. The ten biggest clones cover approximately 34% of the sample. What this sample's treatment or condition label stands for: live attenuated yellow fever vaccine strain. The sample here was CD8+ T cells sorted from PBMCs, taken 15 days after the yellow fever booster vaccination. These receptors were collected from a man aged 18 to 29 who received the YFV17D yellow fever vaccine.

The rearrangement joins TRBV10-3 to TRBJ1-1; 9 bases fit TRBD1. Germline V gene data show CDR1 as ENHRY and CDR2 as SYGVKD. V shed 4 bases, J shed 5 bases, and the junction held 5 bases outside the gene matches. The CDR3 loop spans 14 amino acids. In DNA form, the CDR3 reads TGTGCCATCAGTGGGACCGGGACAGGGACTGAAGCTTTCTTT. As protein: CAISGTGTGTEAFF.

There are a few counts of this clonotype. The V call is TRBV4-3, the J call TRBJ2-2; D could derive from TRBD1 or TRBD2 (5 bases each). The length of the CDR3 is 15 residues. Germline V gene data show CDR1 as LGHNA and CDR2 as YSLEER. V was cut by 2 bases and J by 2 bases, with 9 bases left in between. The CDR3 spells CASSQRDGNTGELFF. The CDR3, as DNA: TGCGCCAGCAGCCAACGGGACGGTAACACCGGGGAGCTGTTTTTT.

This chain connects TRBV6-5 to TRBJ1-2, with 7 nucleotides matching TRBD1. CDR3 length: 15 residues. Germline V lookup: CDR1 MNHEY, CDR2 SVGAGI. J lost 0 bases, V lost 0 bases, and 1 base had no gene match. CDR3 residues: CASSYSGTANYGYTF. CDR3 bases: TGTGCCAGCAGTTACTCGGGGACAGCTAACTATGGCTACACCTTC.

A few counts support this clonotype. V and J are TRBV6-1 and TRBJ2-7, with D maybe TRBD2 (5 bases). Germline loops: CDR1 MNHNS, CDR2 SASEGT. V lost 3 bases to trimming and J lost 5 bases, with 11 bases between them. This CDR3 region has 13 residues. The CDR3 DNA sequence: TGTGCCAGCAGTGATCGGGGAGTCCACGAGCAGTACGTC. Its translation is CASSDRGVHEQYV.

This clonotype was observed a handful of times. The chain employs TRBV28 and TRBJ2-5; the match to TRBD2 covers 11 bases. Trimming removed 2 bases from V and 2 bases from J; junction bases left unmatched: 4. The CDR3 runs to 16 residues. The V gene's germline CDR1 is MDHEN and CDR2 SYDVKM. In nucleotides, the CDR3 is TGTGCCAGCAGTTTACGGACTAGCGGGCCACAAGAGACCCAGTACTTC. It encodes CASSLRTSGPQETQYF.

This clonotype has more than one count but fewer than ten. This sequence joins TRBV4-1 and TRBJ2-2; D gene unclear. Trimming left V 1 base short and J 4 bases short, with 13 bases between. The CDR3 consists of 16 residues. The germline V gene encodes CDR1 MGHRA and CDR2 YSYEKL. As DNA, the CDR3 is TGCGCCAGCAGCCAAGTTCCCGGTCGCGGCACCGGGGAGCTGTTTTTT. Amino acid sequence: CASSQVPGRGTGELFF.

This clonotype was picked up a small number of times. The CDR3 reads CASSVGPAGTGYTYEQYF. DNA for the CDR3: TGTGCCAGCAGCGTAGGACCCGCAGGGACAGGTTATACCTACGAGCAGTACTTC. V is TRBV9 and J is TRBJ2-7; 8 nucleotides align to TRBD1. V gave up 0 bases and J gave up 2 bases; unmatched junction bases: 13. There are 18 residues in the CDR3. Germline lookup yields CDR1 SGDLS and CDR2 YYNGEE. Full variable domain (rest looked up from reference TRBV9 and TRBJ2-7): DSGVTQTPKHLITATGQRVTLRCSPRSGDLSVYWYQQSLDQGLQFLIQYYNGEERAKGNILERFSAQQFPDLHSELNLSSLELGDSALYFCASSVGPAGTGYTYEQYFGPGTRLTVT.

The V gene is TRBV23-1, the J gene TRBJ2-5; possible D gene TRBD1, 6 bases. TRBV23-1 counts as an open reading frame of uncertain function. This CDR3 has 15 amino acids. Between the trimmed V and J ends, which lost 6 bases and 6 bases, there was a span of 20 bases. The CDR3 DNA reads as TGCGCCAGCAGCCTTAGAATTACAGGGACGAAGACCCAGTACTTC. Residues: CASSLRITGTKTQYF.

The chain employs TRBV28 and TRBJ2-3; a possible D gene is TRBD1 (6 bases). Trimming stripped 2 bases from V and 1 base from J, with 16 bases between. Germline CDR1 reads MDHEN; CDR2 reads SYDVKM. There are 17 residues in the CDR3. The CDR3 coding sequence is TGTGCCAGCAGTTTACGCCTAGGGGGAGTTGGCACAGATACGCAGTATTTT. Its translation is CASSLRLGGVGTDTQYF. Using reference TRBV28 and TRBJ2-3 for the parts outside the CDR3, the full variable domain is DVKVTQSSRYLVKRTGEKVFLECVQDMDHENMFWYRQDPGLGLRLIYFSYDVKMKEKGDIPEGYSVSREKKERFSLILESASTNQTSMYLCASSLRLGGVGTDTQYFGPGTRLTVL.

This clonotype appeared a few times. The V and J genes are TRBV14 and TRBJ2-7; no reliable D call. V was trimmed by 1 base and J by 7 bases, leaving 8 bases between them. The germline gives CDR1 SGHDN, CDR2 FVKESK. The CDR3 loop spans 12 amino acids. CDR3 nucleotide sequence: TGTGCCAGCAGCCAAGGGTGGTGGGAGCAGTACTTC. The encoded protein is CASSQGWWEQYF.

This clonotype was counted a few times. This rearrangement joins TRBV27 to TRBJ1-6, with a possible D match to TRBD1 (6 bases). This CDR3 has 16 residues. The germline gives CDR1 MNHEY, CDR2 SMNVEV (reference sequence). Trimming took off 0 bases at V and 3 bases at J, with 9 bases between the two ends. For the CDR3, the DNA is TGTGCCAGCAGTTTATCAGGACAGCGCTATAATTCACCCCTCCACTTT. It translates to CASSLSGQRYNSPLHF.

V and J are TRBV6-6 and TRBJ2-1; tentatively, D is TRBD1 (5 bases). V gave up 5 bases and J gave up 5 bases, with 10 bases separating them. Germline CDR1 MNHNY, CDR2 SVGAGI (reference sequence). There are 13 residues in the CDR3. The CDR3 DNA reads as TGTGCCAGCAGTCTTGGGGCGAACAATGAGCAGTTCTTC. Translating it yields CASSLGANNEQFF.

This clonotype was found a few times. The rearrangement uses TRBV5-6 and TRBJ1-5, with a possible D match to TRBD1 (6 bases). Trimming took 4 bases from V and 7 from J, leaving 15 bases between them. The CDR3 runs 14 residues. CDR1 and CDR2 from the germline V gene are SGHDT and YYEEEE. The CDR3 DNA sequence: TGTGCCAGCAGCCCACAGGGTTGGGGCCAGCCCCAGCATTTT. It translates to CASSPQGWGQPQHF.

This clonotype occurred a few times. The gene calls are TRBV6-5 and TRBJ1-2; D not resolved. V lost 0 bases to trimming and J lost 8 bases, with 16 bases between them. Per the germline V gene, CDR1 is MNHEY and CDR2 is SVGAGI. This CDR3 is built from 15 residues. The CDR3 DNA is TGTGCCAGCAGTTACTCGTTATGGGGTAGTGAGGGCTACACCTTC. Its translation: CASSYSLWGSEGYTF.

CDR3 amino acids: CASSWDRPAKNIQYF. The CDR3 DNA reads TGTGCCAGCAGCTGGGACAGACCAGCCAAAAACATTCAGTACTTC. The chain has TRBV28 and TRBJ2-4, with 7 bases lining up with TRBD1. CDR3 size: 15 residues. Germline lookup yields CDR1 MDHEN and CDR2 SYDVKM. Germline trimming cut 6 bases from V and 0 bases from J; bases unmatched to any gene: 5. The entire variable domain, with the rest obtained from reference TRBV28 and TRBJ2-4, is as follows: DVKVTQSSRYLVKRTGEKVFLECVQDMDHENMFWYRQDPGLGLRLIYFSYDVKMKEKGDIPEGYSVSREKKERFSLILESASTNQTSMYLCASSWDRPAKNIQYFGAGTRLSVL.

V and J are TRBV7-6 and TRBJ2-7, with 9 bases matching TRBD1. The V gene end was trimmed by 2 bases and the J gene end by 3 bases; junction bases not matched to a gene: 8. The CDR3 consists of 16 residues. CDR1 SGHVS and CDR2 FNYEAQ come from the germline V gene. The CDR3 sequence is CASSLSGDRESYEQYF. The DNA of the CDR3 is TGTGCCAGCAGCTTAAGCGGGGACAGGGAAAGCTACGAGCAGTACTTC.

This clonotype was found a few times. The chain joins TRBV7-9 to TRBJ2-7; TRBD2 aligns across 8 bases. The CDR3 consists of 14 residues. V trimming: 4 bases; J trimming: 6 bases; junction bases outside the gene matches: 8. Germline values: CDR1 SEHNR, CDR2 FQNEAQ (reference sequence). DNA of the CDR3: TGTGCCAGCAGCTCGGGGGGGGCCAGATCCGAGCAGTACGTC. Its translation is CASSSGGARSEQYV.

CDR3: CASGREEQYV. In DNA form, the CDR3 reads TGTGCCAGCGGCCGGGAGGAGCAGTACGTC. V usage is TRBV27 and J usage is TRBJ2-7; D is possibly TRBD2 (6 bases). Germline CDR1 and CDR2: MNHEY and SMNVEV (reference sequence). V lost 8 bases and J lost 7, with 9 bases in between. The CDR3 sequence is 10 residues long.

This clonotype was detected once. The chain has TRBV21-1 and TRBJ2-1; the DNA was not compared with TRBD2, the D call given in the table. TRBV21-1 constitutes a pseudogene. There are 15 residues in the CDR3. The DNA of the CDR3 is TGTGCCAGCAGCAAGGGGAGGGTGCTCTACAATGAGCAGTTCTTC. Protein sequence: CASSKGRVLYNEQFF.

V and J are TRBV4-1 and TRBJ2-2, with 7 bases matching TRBD2. V was clipped by 4 bases and J by 5 bases; unmatched bases: 16. The CDR3 is 18 amino acids. From germline, CDR1 is MGHRA and CDR2 YSYEKL. The CDR3 region is CASSLADVGAGWTGELFF. CDR3 bases: TGCGCCAGCAGCCTAGCCGACGTTGGAGCGGGGTGGACCGGGGAGCTGTTTTTT.

DNA of the CDR3: TGCAGTGCTCAAAACAGGGAATCCACCGGGGAGCTGTTTTTT. Its translation is CSAQNRESTGELFF. The chain joins TRBV20-1 to TRBJ2-2; D perhaps matches TRBD1 (6 bases). The V gene's germline CDR1 is DFQATT and CDR2 SNEGSKA (reference sequence). The CDR3 length is 14 residues. Trimming shortened V by 5 bases and J by 4 bases, and 14 bases separated the two germline ends.

The gene calls are TRBV14 and TRBJ2-5; tentatively, D is TRBD2 (6 bases). Deletions cut 7 bases from V and 2 bases from J, with 11 bases between. CDR1 and CDR2 (germline): SGHDN, FVKESK. The CDR3 has 13 amino acids. DNA of the CDR3: TGTGCCAGCACAGTTGGGGGGCAAGAGACCCAGTACTTC. This translates into CASTVGGQETQYF.

This clonotype turned up a few times. The rearrangement links TRBV4-1 to TRBJ2-7; 8 nucleotides match TRBD2. The CDR3 covers 15 residues. V dropped 1 base and J dropped 4; count of bases not matched to a gene: 6. Germline V gene data show CDR1 as MGHRA and CDR2 as YSYEKL. Here the CDR3 DNA reads TGCGCCAGCAGCCAAGGCAATAGCGGGGCGTACGAGCAGTACTTC. Its translation: CASSQGNSGAYEQYF.

About this clonotype: Relative to the germline gene, one junction end is altered; a read error may explain this. The V gene is TRBV6-2 or TRBV6-3, the J gene TRBJ1-2, with D tentatively TRBD1 (6 bases). This CDR3 has 12 residues. Germline CDR1 is MNHEY and CDR2 is SVGEGT. The CDR3 region is CASRRQEPSPPF. As DNA, the CDR3 is TGTGCCAGCAGGAGACAGGAGCCCAGTCCCCCCTTC.

This rearrangement joins TRBV29-1 to TRBJ2-5; no firm D call. V lost 3 bases and J 4 bases, leaving 9 bases between the germline ends. Germline CDR1 SQVTM, CDR2 ANQGSEA. This CDR3 comprises 12 residues. CDR3 DNA: TGCAGCGTTGACGGCCGCCTAGAGACCCAGTACTTC. The encoded protein is CSVDGRLETQYF. Using reference TRBV29-1 and TRBJ2-5 for the parts outside the CDR3, the full variable domain is SAVISQKPSRDICQRGTSLTIQCQVDSQVTMMFWYRQQPGQSLTLIATANQGSEATYESGFVIDKFPISRPNLTFSTLTVSNMSPEDSSIYLCSVDGRLETQYFGPGTRLLVL.

This clonotype was seen a handful of times. This chain connects TRBV5-1 to TRBJ1-5, with 9 bases matching TRBD1. After removal of 3 bases from V and 4 bases from J, the junction contained 5 bases not matched to a gene. The germline CDR1 and CDR2 sequences are SGHRS and YFSETQ. There are 15 residues in the CDR3. In DNA, the CDR3 is TGCGCCAGCAGCTGGACAGGGGCTCGGAATCAGCCCCAGCATTTT. Translation gives CASSWTGARNQPQHF.

This clonotype was counted a few times. CDR3 in DNA: TGCGCCAGCAGCTTGGGGATAGGACGGATCTACGAGCAGTACTTC. Translation gives CASSLGIGRIYEQYF. The chain couples TRBV5-1 to TRBJ2-7; no reliable D call. CDR1 SGHRS and CDR2 YFSETQ come from the germline V gene. The CDR3 is made up of 15 amino acids. Trimming removed 0 bases at V and 3 bases at J, with 13 bases between. The entire variable domain, with the rest obtained from reference TRBV5-1 and TRBJ2-7, is as follows: KAGVTQTPRYLIKTRGQQVTLSCSPISGHRSVSWYQQTPGQGLQFLFEYFSETQRNKGNFPGRFSGRQFSNSRSEMNVSTLELGDSALYLCASSLGIGRIYEQYFGPGTRLTVT.

The chain couples TRBV29-1 to TRBJ1-3; the D is unclear. Germline CDR1 and CDR2: SQVTM and ANQGSEA. V was pared by 7 bases and J by 7 bases, with 11 bases between. This CDR3 has 11 amino acids. CDR3 nucleotides: TGCAGCGCCGAGGTTTACAACACCATATATTTT. Translation: CSAEVYNTIYF.